Included here is one TCR beta chain sequence, with context. Its antigen is undetermined. As to treatment: about 20 received Ad26.COV2.S at low or high dose, single or two shots; about 5 received placebo; per-sample allocation not given. The investigators took samples on day 63 after the first vaccine or placebo injection. Wuhan-strain SARS-CoV-2 spike was expressed by the Ad26 vector that made up the vaccine. Data came from immunoSEQ multiplex PCR; TCRdb stores just in-frame clones and leaves some out. The table includes about 480,000 clones, around 88% detected once. The data are from a study of Ad26.COV2.S vaccination and SARS-CoV-2 variants. Across the whole study: Ad26.COV2.S given intramuscularly, once or twice 56 days apart. Study-wide points: Once vaccination had occurred, spike-specific CD8+ and CD4+ T cell responses reportedly showed substantial breadth.

This sample comprised peripheral blood, obtained in a trial of Ad26.COV2.S vaccine versus placebo. This clonotype was obtained from a person between 18 and 59 years old who received the Ad26.COV2.S COVID-19 vaccine or a placebo.

CDR3 DNA sequence: TGTGCCAGCAGCCAAGGTAATGGGCAGGGGGACGAGCAGTACTTC. It yields the protein CASSQGNGQGDEQYF. This chain uses TRBV3-1 (or the pseudogene TRBV3-2) with TRBJ2-7; 7 nucleotides agree with TRBD1. V lost 1 base and J lost 5; bases outside the gene matches: 8. The CDR3 runs to 15 residues. Germline CDR1 is LGHDT and CDR2 is YNNKEL (reference sequence).